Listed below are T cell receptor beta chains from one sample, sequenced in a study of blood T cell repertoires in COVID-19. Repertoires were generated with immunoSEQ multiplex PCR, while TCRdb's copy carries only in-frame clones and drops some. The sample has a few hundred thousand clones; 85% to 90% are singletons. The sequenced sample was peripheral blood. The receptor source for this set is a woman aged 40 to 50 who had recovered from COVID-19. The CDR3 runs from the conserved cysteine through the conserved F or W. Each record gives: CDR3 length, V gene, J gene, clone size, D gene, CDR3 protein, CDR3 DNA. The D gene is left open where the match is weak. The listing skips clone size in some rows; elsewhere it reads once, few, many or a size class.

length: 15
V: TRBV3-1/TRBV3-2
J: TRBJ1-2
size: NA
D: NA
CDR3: CASSQGQASFYGYTF
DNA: TGTGCCAGCAGCCAAGGGCAGGCTTCTTTCTATGGCTACACCTTC

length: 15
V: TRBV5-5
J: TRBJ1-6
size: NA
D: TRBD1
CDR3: CASSAGTGVDSPLHF
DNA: TGTGCCAGCAGCGCGGGGACAGGGGTGGACTCACCCCTCCACTTT

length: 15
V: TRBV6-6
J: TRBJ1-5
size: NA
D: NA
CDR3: CASSRSIIQGQPQHF
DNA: TGTGCCAGCAGTCGATCGATCATACAGGGTCAGCCCCAGCATTTT

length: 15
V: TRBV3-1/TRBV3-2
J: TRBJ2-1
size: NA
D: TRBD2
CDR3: CASSTPGLVLYEQFF
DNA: TGTGCCAGCAGCACACCGGGACTAGTGTTATATGAGCAGTTCTTC

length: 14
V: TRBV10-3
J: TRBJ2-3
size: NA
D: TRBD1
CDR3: CAISPGTGTDTQYF
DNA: TGTGCCATCAGTCCCGGGACAGGAACGGATACGCAGTATTTT

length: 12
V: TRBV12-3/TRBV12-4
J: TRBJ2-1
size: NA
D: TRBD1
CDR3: CASSTGQTKQFF
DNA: TGTGCCAGCAGTACGGGACAGACTAAGCAGTTCTTC

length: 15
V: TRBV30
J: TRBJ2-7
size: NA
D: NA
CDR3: CAWSVLGQISYEQYF
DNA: TGTGCCTGGAGTGTGTTGGGACAAATATCCTACGAGCAGTACTTC

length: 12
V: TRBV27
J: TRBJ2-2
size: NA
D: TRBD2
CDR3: CAGGRGTGELFF
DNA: TGTGCCGGCGGGAGAGGCACCGGGGAGCTGTTTTTT

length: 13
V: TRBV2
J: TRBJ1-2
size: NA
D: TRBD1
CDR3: CASRGQGAKGYTF
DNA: TGTGCCAGCAGAGGACAGGGGGCGAAGGGCTACACCTTC

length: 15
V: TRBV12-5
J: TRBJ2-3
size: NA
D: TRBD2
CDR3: CASGLGTSGTHTQYF
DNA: TGTGCTAGTGGCCTCGGGACTAGCGGTACCCATACGCAGTATTTT

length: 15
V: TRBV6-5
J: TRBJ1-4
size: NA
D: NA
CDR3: CASTPGRSTNEKLFF
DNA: TGTGCCAGCACCCCCGGTCGGTCAACTAATGAAAAACTGTTTTTT

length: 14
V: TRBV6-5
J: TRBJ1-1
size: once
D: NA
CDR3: CASSSNGFNTEAFF
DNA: TGTGCCAGCAGTTCAAACGGTTTTAACACTGAAGCTTTCTTT

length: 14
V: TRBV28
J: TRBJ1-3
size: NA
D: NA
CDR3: CASSFPNSGNTIYF
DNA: TGTGCCAGCAGTTTCCCTAACTCTGGAAACACCATATATTTT

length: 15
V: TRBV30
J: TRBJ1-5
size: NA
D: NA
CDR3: CAWSVFGGPNQPQHF
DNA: TGTGCCTGGAGTGTCTTCGGGGGACCCAATCAGCCCCAGCATTTT

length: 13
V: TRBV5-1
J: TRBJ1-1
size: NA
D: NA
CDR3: CASSLRARTEAFF
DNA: TGCGCCAGCAGCTTGAGAGCCCGGACTGAAGCTTTCTTT

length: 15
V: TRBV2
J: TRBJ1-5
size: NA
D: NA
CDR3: CASSVTGGGNQPQHF
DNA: TGTGCCAGCAGTGTCACGGGTGGTGGGAATCAGCCCCAGCATTTT

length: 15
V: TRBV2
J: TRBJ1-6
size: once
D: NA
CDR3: CASSQQSSYNSPLHF
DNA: TGTGCCAGCAGTCAACAGAGCTCCTATAATTCACCCCTCCACTTT

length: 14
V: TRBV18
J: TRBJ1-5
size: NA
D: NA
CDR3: CASSPAGGNQPQHF
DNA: TGTGCCAGCTCACCGGCGGGCGGGAATCAGCCCCAGCATTTT

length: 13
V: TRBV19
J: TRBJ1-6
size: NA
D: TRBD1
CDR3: CATRDRLDSPLHF
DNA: TGTGCCACCCGGGACAGACTAGATTCACCCCTCCACTTT

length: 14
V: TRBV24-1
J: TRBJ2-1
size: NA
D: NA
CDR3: CATSEGAQYNEQFF
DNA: TGTGCCACCAGTGAGGGGGCACAATACAATGAGCAGTTCTTC

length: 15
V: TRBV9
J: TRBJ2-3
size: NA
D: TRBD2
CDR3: CASSVLAGGHDTQYF
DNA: TGTGCCAGCAGCGTACTAGCGGGGGGGCACGATACGCAGTATTTT

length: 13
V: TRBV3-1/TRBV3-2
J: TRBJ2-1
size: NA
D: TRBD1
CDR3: CASSPSQGDRPFF
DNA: TGTGCCAGCAGCCCGTCCCAGGGGGACAGGCCGTTCTTC

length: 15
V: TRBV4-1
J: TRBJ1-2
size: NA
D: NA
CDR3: CASSQEVGAGYGYTF
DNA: TGCGCCAGCAGCCAAGAAGTGGGGGCGGGCTATGGCTACACCTTC

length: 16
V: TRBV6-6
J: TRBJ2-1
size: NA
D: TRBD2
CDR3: CASSPPGSSGSFEQFF
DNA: TGTGCCAGCAGTCCGCCTGGTAGTAGCGGGAGCTTTGAGCAGTTCTTC

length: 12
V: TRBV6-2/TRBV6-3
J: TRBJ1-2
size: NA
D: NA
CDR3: CASSLNIYGYTF
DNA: TGTGCCAGCAGCCTTAACATCTATGGCTACACCTTC

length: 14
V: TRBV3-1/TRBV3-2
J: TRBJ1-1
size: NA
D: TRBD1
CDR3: CASSQTGVGTEAFF
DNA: TGTGCCAGCAGCCAAACAGGGGTAGGCACTGAAGCTTTCTTT

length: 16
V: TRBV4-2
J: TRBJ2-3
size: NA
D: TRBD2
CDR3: CASSLIAGGSTDTQYF
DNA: TGTGCCAGCAGCCTAATAGCGGGGGGGAGCACAGATACGCAGTATTTT

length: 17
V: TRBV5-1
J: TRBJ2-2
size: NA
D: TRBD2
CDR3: CASSAGPARGEIGELFF
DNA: TGCGCCAGCAGCGCCGGGCCTGCGCGGGGGGAGATCGGGGAGCTGTTTTTT

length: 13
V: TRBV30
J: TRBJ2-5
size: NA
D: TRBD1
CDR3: CAWSGQGAETQYF
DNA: TGTGCCTGGAGCGGACAGGGGGCTGAGACCCAGTACTTC

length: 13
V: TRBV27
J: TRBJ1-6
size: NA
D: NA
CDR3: CASSSTYNSPLHF
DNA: TGTGCCAGCAGTTCAACCTATAATTCACCCCTCCACTTT

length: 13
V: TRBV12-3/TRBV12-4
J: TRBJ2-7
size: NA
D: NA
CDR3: CASSFTGSYEQYF
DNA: TGTGCCAGCAGTTTCACAGGGAGCTACGAGCAGTACTTC

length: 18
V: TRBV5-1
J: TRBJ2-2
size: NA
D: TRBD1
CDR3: CASSSIHLGQGNTGELFF
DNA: TGCGCCAGCAGTTCGATACACTTAGGACAGGGTAACACCGGGGAGCTGTTTTTT

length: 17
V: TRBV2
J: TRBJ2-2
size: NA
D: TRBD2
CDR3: CASSDQASGGNTGELFF
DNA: TGTGCCAGCAGTGATCAGGCCAGCGGGGGGAACACCGGGGAGCTGTTTTTT

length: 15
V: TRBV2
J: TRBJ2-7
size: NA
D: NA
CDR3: CASSEQGHASYEQYF
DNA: TGTGCCAGCAGTGAACAGGGGCACGCTTCCTACGAGCAGTACTTC

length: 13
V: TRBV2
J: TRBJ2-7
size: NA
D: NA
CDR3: CASSSGDSYEQYF
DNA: TGTGCCAGCAGTAGCGGAGACTCCTACGAGCAGTACTTC

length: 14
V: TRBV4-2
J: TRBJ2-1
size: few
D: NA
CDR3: CASSQLGDYNEQFF
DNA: TGTGCCAGCAGCCAATTAGGGGACTACAATGAGCAGTTCTTC

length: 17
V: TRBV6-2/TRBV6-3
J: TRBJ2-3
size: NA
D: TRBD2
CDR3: CASSSPFRGGAGDTQYF
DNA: TGTGCCAGCAGTTCCCCGTTCCGGGGGGGGGCTGGAGATACGCAGTATTTT

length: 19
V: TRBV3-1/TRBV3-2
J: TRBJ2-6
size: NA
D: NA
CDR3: CASSQDAPRHYSGANVLTF
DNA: TGTGCCAGCAGCCAAGATGCCCCCAGGCATTACTCTGGGGCCAACGTCCTGACTTTC

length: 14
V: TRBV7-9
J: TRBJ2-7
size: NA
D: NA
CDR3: CASSSLKGPDEQYF
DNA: TGTGCCAGCAGCTCGTTAAAGGGGCCCGACGAGCAGTACTTC

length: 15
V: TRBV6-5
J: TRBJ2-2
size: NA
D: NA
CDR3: CASSPGARNTGELFF
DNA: TGTGCCAGCAGTCCAGGGGCCCGAAACACCGGGGAGCTGTTTTTT

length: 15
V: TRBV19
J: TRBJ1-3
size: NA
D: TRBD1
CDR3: CASSTQTGDGNTIYF
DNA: TGTGCCAGTAGTACGCAGACAGGGGATGGAAACACCATATATTTT

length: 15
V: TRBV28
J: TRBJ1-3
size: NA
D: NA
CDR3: CASSLSPGAGNTIYF
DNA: TGTGCCAGCAGTTTATCACCGGGGGCTGGAAACACCATATATTTT

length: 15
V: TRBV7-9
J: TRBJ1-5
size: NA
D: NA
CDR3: CASSSGLDSNQPQHF
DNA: TGTGCCAGCAGCTCGGGATTGGATAGCAATCAGCCCCAGCATTTT

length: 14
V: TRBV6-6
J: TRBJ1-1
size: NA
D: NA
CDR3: CASSSLLGGEEAFF
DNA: TGTGCCAGCAGTTCACTCCTGGGGGGGGAAGAAGCTTTCTTT

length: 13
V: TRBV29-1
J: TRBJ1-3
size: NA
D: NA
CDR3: CSVEEEAGNTIYF
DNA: TGCAGCGTTGAAGAGGAGGCGGGAAACACCATATATTTT

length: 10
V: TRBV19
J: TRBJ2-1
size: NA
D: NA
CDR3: CASGRAEQFF
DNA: TGTGCCAGTGGCAGGGCAGAGCAGTTCTTC

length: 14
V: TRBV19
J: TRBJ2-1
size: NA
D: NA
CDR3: CASSIRGNYNEQFF
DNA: TGTGCCAGTAGTATCAGGGGCAATTACAATGAGCAGTTCTTC

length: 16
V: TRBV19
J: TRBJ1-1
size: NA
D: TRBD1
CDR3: CASSPLRQGADTEAFF
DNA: TGTGCCAGTAGCCCTCTAAGACAGGGGGCGGACACTGAAGCTTTCTTT

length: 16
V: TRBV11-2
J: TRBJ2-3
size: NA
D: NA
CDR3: CASSLDRYLAGDTQYF
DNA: TGTGCCAGCAGCTTAGATCGGTATCTCGCGGGAGATACGCAGTATTTT

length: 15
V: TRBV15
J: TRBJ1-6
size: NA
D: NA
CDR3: CATSRGDPENSPLHF
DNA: TGTGCCACCAGCAGAGGAGATCCCGAGAATTCACCCCTCCACTTT

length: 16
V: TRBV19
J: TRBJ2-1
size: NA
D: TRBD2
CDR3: CASSFLSGRAINEQFF
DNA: TGTGCCAGTAGTTTTCTTAGCGGGAGGGCCATCAATGAGCAGTTCTTC

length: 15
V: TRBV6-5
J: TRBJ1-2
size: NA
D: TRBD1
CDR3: CASSYSGTGDYGYTF
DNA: TGTGCCAGCAGTTACTCCGGGACAGGGGACTATGGCTACACCTTC

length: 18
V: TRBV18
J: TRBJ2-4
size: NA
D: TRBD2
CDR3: CASSPGTSGILAKNIQYF
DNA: TGTGCCAGCTCACCCGGGACTAGTGGGATTCTAGCCAAAAACATTCAGTACTTC

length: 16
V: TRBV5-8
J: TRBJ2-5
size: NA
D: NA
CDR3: CASSPQGLTSQETQYF
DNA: TGTGCCAGCAGCCCCCAGGGACTGACAAGCCAAGAGACCCAGTACTTC

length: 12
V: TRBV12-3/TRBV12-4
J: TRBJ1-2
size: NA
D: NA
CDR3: CASSFQFGGYTF
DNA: TGTGCCAGCAGTTTCCAGTTTGGTGGCTACACCTTC